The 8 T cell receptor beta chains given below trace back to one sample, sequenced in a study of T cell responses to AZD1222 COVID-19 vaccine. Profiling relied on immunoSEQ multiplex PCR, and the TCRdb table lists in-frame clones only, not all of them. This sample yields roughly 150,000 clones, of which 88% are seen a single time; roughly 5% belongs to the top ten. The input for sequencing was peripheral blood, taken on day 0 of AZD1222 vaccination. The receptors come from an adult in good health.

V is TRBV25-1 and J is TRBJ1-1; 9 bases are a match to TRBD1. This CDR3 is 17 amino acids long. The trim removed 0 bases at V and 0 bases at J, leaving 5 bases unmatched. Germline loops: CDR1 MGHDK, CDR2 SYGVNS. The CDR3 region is CASSEYGTGLLNTEAFF. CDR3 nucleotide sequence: TGTGCCAGCAGTGAATATGGGACAGGGCTTTTGAACACTGAAGCTTTCTTT.

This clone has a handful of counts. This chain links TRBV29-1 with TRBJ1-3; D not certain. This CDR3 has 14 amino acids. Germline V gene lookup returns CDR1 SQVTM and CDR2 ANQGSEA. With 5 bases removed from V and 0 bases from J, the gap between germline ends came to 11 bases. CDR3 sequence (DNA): TGCAGCGTTTCTGGACGGAACTCTGGAAACACCATATATTTT. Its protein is CSVSGRNSGNTIYF.

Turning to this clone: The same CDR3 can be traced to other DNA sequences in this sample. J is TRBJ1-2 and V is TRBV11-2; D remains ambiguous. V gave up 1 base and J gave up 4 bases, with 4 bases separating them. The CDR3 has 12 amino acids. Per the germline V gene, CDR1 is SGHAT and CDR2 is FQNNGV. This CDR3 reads CASSLAPYGYTF. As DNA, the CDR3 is TGTGCCAGCAGCTTAGCACCCTATGGCTACACCTTC.

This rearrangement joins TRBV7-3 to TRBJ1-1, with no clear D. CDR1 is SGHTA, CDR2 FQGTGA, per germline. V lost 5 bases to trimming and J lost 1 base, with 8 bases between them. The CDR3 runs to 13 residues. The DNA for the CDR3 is TGTGCCAGCAGCCCGGACGGGAACACTGAAGCTTTCTTT. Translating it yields CASSPDGNTEAFF. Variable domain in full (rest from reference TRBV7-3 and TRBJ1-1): GAGVSQTPSNKVTEKGKYVELRCDPISGHTALYWYRQSLGQGPEFLIYFQGTGAADDSGLPNDRFFAVRPEGSVSTLKIQRTERGDSAVYLCASSPDGNTEAFFGQGTRLTVV.

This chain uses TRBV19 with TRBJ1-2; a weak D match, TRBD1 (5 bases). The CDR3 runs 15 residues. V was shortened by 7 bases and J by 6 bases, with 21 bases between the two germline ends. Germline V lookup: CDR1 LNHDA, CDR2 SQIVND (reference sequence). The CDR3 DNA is TGTGCCAGTACCCCGATTGGGACGGGCAACGATGGCTACACCTTC. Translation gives CASTPIGTGNDGYTF.

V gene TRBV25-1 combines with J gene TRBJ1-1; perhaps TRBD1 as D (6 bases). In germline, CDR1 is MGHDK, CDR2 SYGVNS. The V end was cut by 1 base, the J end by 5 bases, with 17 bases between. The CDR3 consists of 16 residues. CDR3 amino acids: CASSELTAGGRTEAFF. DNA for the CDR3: TGTGCCAGCAGTGAATTAACCGCGGGGGGGCGGACTGAAGCTTTCTTT.

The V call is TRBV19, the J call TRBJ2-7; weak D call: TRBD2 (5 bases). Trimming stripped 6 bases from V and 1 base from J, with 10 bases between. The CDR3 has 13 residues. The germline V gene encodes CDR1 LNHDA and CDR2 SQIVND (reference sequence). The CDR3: CASSRDESYEQYF. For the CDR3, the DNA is TGTGCCAGTAGCCGGGATGAGTCCTACGAGCAGTACTTC.

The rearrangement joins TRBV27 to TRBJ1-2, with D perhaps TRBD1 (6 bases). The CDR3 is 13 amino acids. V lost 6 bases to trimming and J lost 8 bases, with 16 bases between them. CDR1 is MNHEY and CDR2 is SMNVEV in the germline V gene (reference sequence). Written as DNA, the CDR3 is TGTGCCAGCAGCCGCAGGGGTTCAGGCGGCTACACCTTC. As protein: CASSRRGSGGYTF.